Here is one T cell receptor beta chain with its context. Its antigen is as yet unknown. This sample stems from a study of T cell responses to AZD1222 COVID-19 vaccine. For the study at large: Second-dose intervals of approximately 4 or approximately 12 weeks were pooled.

Data came from immunoSEQ multiplex PCR; TCRdb stores just in-frame clones and leaves some out. The repertoire holds around 95,000 clones, 87% seen once, with less than 20% in the top ten. The CDR3 is 14 residues long. V was trimmed by 4 bases and J by 4 bases, leaving 13 bases between them. Germline V lookup: CDR1 KGHSH, CDR2 LQKENI. Whole-study findings and limits: Spike was spanned by vaccine-associated CD4 TCRs, which were dominant at 160-218 and 743-854. After two AZD1222 doses, spike-specific TCR breadth and depth rose versus day 0. Donors were mostly white British, more females; clonal diversity possibly underestimated.

The chain is built from TRBV18 and TRBJ1-2; D uncertain. The sample was peripheral blood, taken on day 0 of AZD1222 vaccination. This TCR derives from an adult in good health. CDR3 sequence: CASSLRSQTYGYTF. CDR3 in DNA: TGTGCCAGCTCACTTAGGAGCCAGACCTATGGCTACACCTTC.